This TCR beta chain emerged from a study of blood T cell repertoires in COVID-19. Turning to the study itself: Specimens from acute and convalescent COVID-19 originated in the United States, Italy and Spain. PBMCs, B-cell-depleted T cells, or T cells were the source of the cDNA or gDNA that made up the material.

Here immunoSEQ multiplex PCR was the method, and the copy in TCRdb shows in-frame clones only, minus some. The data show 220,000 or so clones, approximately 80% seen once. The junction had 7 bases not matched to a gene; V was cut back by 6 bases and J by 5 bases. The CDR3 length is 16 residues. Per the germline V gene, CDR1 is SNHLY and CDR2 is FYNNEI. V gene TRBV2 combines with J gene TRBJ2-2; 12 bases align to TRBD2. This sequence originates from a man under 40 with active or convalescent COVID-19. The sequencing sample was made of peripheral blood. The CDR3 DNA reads TGTGCCAGCAGGGGGAGACTAGCGGGAGAGACCGGGGAGCTGTTTTTT. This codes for CASRGRLAGETGELFF.